This T cell receptor beta chain was recovered during a study of blood T cell repertoires in COVID-19. Repertoires were generated with immunoSEQ multiplex PCR, while TCRdb's copy carries only in-frame clones and drops some. The sample shows about 160,000 clones, over 65% of them seen only once. The V segment lost 5 bases and the J segment 2 bases; nucleotides outside the gene matches: 4. The CDR3 is 15 residues long. Per germline, CDR1 MNHEY and CDR2 SMNVEV (reference sequence). The receptor was isolated from a man between 65 and 85 years old with acute or convalescent COVID-19. The chain uses TRBV27 and TRBJ2-1, with 9 bases fitting TRBD2. Sequenced input: peripheral blood. CDR3 sequence: CASSPTSGPYNEQFF. CDR3 nucleotides: TGTGCCAGCAGTCCGACTAGCGGTCCCTACAATGAGCAGTTCTTC.